The rows below give T cell receptor beta chains drawn from one sample of a study of cytomegalovirus exposure and HLA in healthy donors. Generated by immunoSEQ multiplex PCR, the TCRdb table keeps only in-frame clones and is missing some. The sample shows 100,000 to 150,000 clones, 81% of them seen only once. The sample consisted of PBMCs. These receptors were obtained from a man aged 18 to 29 in good health and CMV-seronegative. Each CDR3 is given with its conserved first and last residue. The order of the fields is V gene, J gene, D gene, clone size, CDR3 DNA, CDR3 protein. D genes are given only for firm matches. Clone size is shown for a subset of rows, as once, few, many or a class of expanded clone.

>TRBV2|TRBJ1-5|TRBD1|.
TGTGCCAGCAGTGAAGGGGACAGGAGATTCTATAGCAATCAGCCCCAGCATTTT
CASSEGDRRFYSNQPQHF
>TRBV9|TRBJ1-2|TRBD1|.
TGTGCCAGCAGCGGGCTGAGGACAGGGCTTGGGGGCTACACCTTC
CASSGLRTGLGGYTF
>TRBV19|TRBJ1-4|.|.
TGTGCCAGTAGTATGTCTGCAACTAATGAAAAACTGTTTTTT
CASSMSATNEKLFF
>TRBV30|TRBJ2-3|.|.
TGTGCCTGGAGTGCAAGCACAGATACGCAGTATTTT
CAWSASTDTQYF
>TRBV4-2|TRBJ2-3|TRBD2|.
TGTGCCAGCAGCCAAGGACGGGGGGGCCGGGGAGATACGCAGTATTTT
CASSQGRGGRGDTQYF
>TRBV30|TRBJ1-2|TRBD1|.
TGTGCCTGGAGTCCGCGACAGGGACGACTTACCGGGTCTGGCTACGCCTTC
CAWSPRQGRLTGSGYAF
>TRBV6-1|TRBJ2-1|TRBD2|.
TGTGCCAGCAGTGAGGCGGGGGTCGATGAGCAGTTCTTC
CASSEAGVDEQFF
>TRBV6-5|TRBJ1-4|.|once
TGTGCCAGCAGCAGGGTGAATGATGAAAAACTGTTTTTT
CASSRVNDEKLFF
>TRBV7-2|TRBJ2-7|TRBD2|.
TGTGCCAGCAGCGTACCAACTAGCGGGGGGACCCGAGGAGAGCAGTACTTC
CASSVPTSGGTRGEQYF
>TRBV7-8|TRBJ2-1|TRBD1|.
TGTGCCAGCAGCTTAAGAGGGGGCAGGGACGCCTACAATGAGCAGTTCTTC
CASSLRGGRDAYNEQFF
>TRBV6-6|TRBJ2-7|.|.
TGTGCCAGCAGGGTAGGGGGCGAGCAGTACTTC
CASRVGGEQYF
>TRBV5-5|TRBJ1-2|.|.
TGTGCCAGCAGCACGGGAGGAGCAGTTTATGGCTACACCTTC
CASSTGGAVYGYTF
>TRBV5-1|TRBJ2-3|.|.
TGCGCCAGCAGCTTGGCAATCGTACAGAGCACAGATACGCAGTATTTT
CASSLAIVQSTDTQYF
>TRBV6-1|TRBJ1-6|.|.
TGTGCCAGCAGTGGCGGCCAGAGCTCCTATAATTCACCCCTCCACTTT
CASSGGQSSYNSPLHF
>TRBV29-1|TRBJ2-2|TRBD1|.
TGCAGCGCGGACAGGGGGATGAAGGGCGGGGAGCTGTTTTTT
CSADRGMKGGELFF
>TRBV4-1|TRBJ1-1|TRBD1|.
TGCGCCAGCAGCCGCGCCGGACAGGGGGCGAACACTGAAGCTTTCTTT
CASSRAGQGANTEAFF
>TRBV12-2|TRBJ2-5|.|.
TGTGCAAGTCGCTTAGAGGGACAGGGGATAGGAGAGACCCAGTACTTC
CASRLEGQGIGETQYF
>TRBV4-3|TRBJ2-5|.|.
TGCGCCAGCAGCCAAGGAAAGAGACTGATAGAGACCCAGTACTTC
CASSQGKRLIETQYF
>TRBV4-2|TRBJ2-4|.|.
TGTGCCAGCAGCCCGAGGAGCTTAGCCAAAAACATTCAGTACTTC
CASSPRSLAKNIQYF
>TRBV6-6|TRBJ1-5|.|once
TGTGCCAGCAGCTCGACTTCGCGGGAGGTTCAGCCCCAGCATTTT
CASSSTSREVQPQHF
>TRBV29-1|TRBJ2-3|TRBD2|.
TGCAGCGTTTCCGGGGGGGCGATCCGAGATACGCAGTATTTT
CSVSGGAIRDTQYF
>TRBV10-2|TRBJ2-3|.|.
TGCGCCAGCAACCAGGGGCCCGATGGGGATACGCAGTATTTT
CASNQGPDGDTQYF
>TRBV9|TRBJ2-2|TRBD2|.
TGTGCCAGCAGCGCATCTAGCGGGGGGGCCGGCGGGGAGCTGTTTTTT
CASSASSGGAGGELFF
>TRBV5-1|TRBJ1-3|TRBD1|.
TGCGCCAGCAGTCTATCGAGACAGGGCGCGACCGGCTCTGGAAACACCATATATTTT
CASSLSRQGATGSGNTIYF
>TRBV6-4|TRBJ1-1|.|.
TGTGCCAGCAGTGAGCAGGCGGGATCAGGAAGAGCTTTCTTT
CASSEQAGSGRAFF
>TRBV6-5|TRBJ2-7|.|.
TGTGCCAGCAGTTTTACAGGCGAAAACTCCTACGAGCAGTACTTC
CASSFTGENSYEQYF
>TRBV28|TRBJ1-2|.|.
TGTGCCAGCAGTTTAGGGGGGTACGGCTACACCTTC
CASSLGGYGYTF
>TRBV5-4|TRBJ1-4|.|.
TGTGCCAGCAGCTCAAAAAAGGACAGTGCAACTAATGAAAAACTGTTTTTT
CASSSKKDSATNEKLFF
>TRBV27|TRBJ2-7|.|.
TGTGCCAGCAGTTTAGGCAGGACCTACGAGCAGTACTTC
CASSLGRTYEQYF
>TRBV19|TRBJ1-2|TRBD1|.
TGTGCCAGTAGTATCCGGACAGGGGTGGACGGCTACACCTTC
CASSIRTGVDGYTF
>TRBV30|TRBJ2-3|TRBD2|.
TGTGCCTGGCTAGCGGGGGGTAGCACAGATACGCAGTATTTT
CAWLAGGSTDTQYF
>TRBV6-5|TRBJ1-2|.|.
TGTGCCAGCTGGCAGGGCCTCACTAACTATGGCTACACCTTC
CASWQGLTNYGYTF
>TRBV28|TRBJ2-5|.|.
TGTGCCAGCAGTTTATTTCGGACAGCTCAAGAGACCCAGTACTTC
CASSLFRTAQETQYF
>TRBV12-5|TRBJ2-2|TRBD2|.
TGTGCTAGTGAACCCGGGACTAGAGGCACCGGGGAGCTGTTTTTT
CASEPGTRGTGELFF
>TRBV5-1|TRBJ1-6|.|.
TGCGCCAGCAGCTTGGCGGTCTCCTATAATTCACCCCTCCACTTT
CASSLAVSYNSPLHF
>TRBV27|TRBJ1-2|.|.
TGTGCCAGCAGGGACAGAGTATATGGCTACACCTTC
CASRDRVYGYTF
>TRBV10-3|TRBJ2-2|.|.
TGTGCCATCCTGGGGCAGGCCAACACCGGGGAGCTGTTTTTT
CAILGQANTGELFF
>TRBV15|TRBJ2-1|.|.
TGTGCCACCAGCAGTATTGGACTGGGTGACAATGAGCAGTTCTTC
CATSSIGLGDNEQFF
>TRBV30|TRBJ1-2|.|.
TGTGCCTGGAGTTTCCAGGGAGGAGGGTATGGCTACACCTTC
CAWSFQGGGYGYTF
>TRBV7-6|TRBJ1-1|TRBD1|.
TGTGCCAGCAGCTCGACAGGGTACGCTTTCTTT
CASSSTGYAFF
>TRBV10-1|TRBJ2-1|TRBD2|.
TGCGCCAGCAGTGAGCCTCCGGGACTAGCAGTCAATGAGCAGTTCTTC
CASSEPPGLAVNEQFF
>TRBV14|TRBJ2-5|.|once
TGTGCCAGCAGCCAAGTCCTTGACTCAATGGGAGAGACCCAGTACTTC
CASSQVLDSMGETQYF
>TRBV21-1|TRBJ1-6|.|.
TGTGCCAGCGGCCCCCCCTGCTCCTATAATTCACCCCTCCACTTT
CASGPPCSYNSPLHF
>TRBV2|TRBJ2-5|TRBD2|.
TGTGCCAGTGCCCGGGAGGGGGGGCCGAGTGAGACCCAGTACTTC
CASAREGGPSETQYF
>TRBV30|TRBJ1-2|.|.
TGTGCCTGGAGAGGGGGAGACATCTGCTTC
CAWRGGDICF
>TRBV10-1|TRBJ2-7|TRBD1|.
TGCGCCAGCAGCCGGGGACAGACCTACGAGCAGTACTTC
CASSRGQTYEQYF
>TRBV27|TRBJ1-5|TRBD1|.
TGTGCCAGCAGTGTGAGGGGACAGAGCAAAAGCAATCAGCCCCAGCATTTT
CASSVRGQSKSNQPQHF
>TRBV2|TRBJ1-2|.|.
TGTGCCAGCAGTGTCGACATTCCTAACTATGGCTACACCTTC
CASSVDIPNYGYTF
>TRBV4-2|TRBJ2-7|TRBD1|.
TGTGCCAGCAGCCAAGATAATGCCGGGGACAGATGGGTCTTC
CASSQDNAGDRWVF
>TRBV4-3|TRBJ1-3|.|.
TGCGCCAGCAGCCAAGGGGCTGCCTCTGGAAACACCATATATTTT
CASSQGAASGNTIYF
>TRBV7-3|TRBJ2-1|TRBD2|.
TGTGCCAGCAGCCCGACTAGCGATAACAATGAGCAGTTCTTC
CASSPTSDNNEQFF
>TRBV5-1|TRBJ1-2|TRBD1|.
TGCGCCAGCAGCTCCGGGACAGGGGTTCATGGCTACACCTTC
CASSSGTGVHGYTF